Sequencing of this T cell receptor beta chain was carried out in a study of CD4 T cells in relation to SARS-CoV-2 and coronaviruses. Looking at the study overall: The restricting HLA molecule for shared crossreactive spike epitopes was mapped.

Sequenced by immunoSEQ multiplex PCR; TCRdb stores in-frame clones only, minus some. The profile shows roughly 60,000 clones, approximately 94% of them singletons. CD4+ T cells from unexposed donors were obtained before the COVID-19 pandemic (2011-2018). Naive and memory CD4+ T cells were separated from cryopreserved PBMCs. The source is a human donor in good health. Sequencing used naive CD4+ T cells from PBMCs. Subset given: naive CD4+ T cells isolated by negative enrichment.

CDR3 DNA: TGTGCCAGCAGTTACTCCCCGGGACGCCCCGAGCAGTACTTC. Its protein is CASSYSPGRPEQYF. This sequence joins TRBV6-5 and TRBJ2-7; D could derive from TRBD1 or TRBD2 (5 bases each). Germline loops: CDR1 MNHEY, CDR2 SVGAGI. The V end was cut by 0 bases, the J end by 6 bases, with 12 bases between. The CDR3 is made up of 14 amino acids.